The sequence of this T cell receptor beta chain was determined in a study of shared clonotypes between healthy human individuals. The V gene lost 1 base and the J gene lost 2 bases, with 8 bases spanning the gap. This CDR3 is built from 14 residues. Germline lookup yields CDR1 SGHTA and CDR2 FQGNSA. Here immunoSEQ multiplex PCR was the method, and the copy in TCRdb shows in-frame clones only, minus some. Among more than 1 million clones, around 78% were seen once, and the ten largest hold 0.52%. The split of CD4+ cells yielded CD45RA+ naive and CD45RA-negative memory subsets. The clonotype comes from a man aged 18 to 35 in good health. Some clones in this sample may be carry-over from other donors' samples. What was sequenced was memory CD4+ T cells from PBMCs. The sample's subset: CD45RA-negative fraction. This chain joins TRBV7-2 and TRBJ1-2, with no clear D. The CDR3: CASSLGGGNYGYTF. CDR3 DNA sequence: TGTGCCAGCAGCTTAGGAGGTGGGAACTATGGCTACACCTTC. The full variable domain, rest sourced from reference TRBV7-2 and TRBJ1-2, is GAGVSQSPSNKVTEKGKDVELRCDPISGHTALYWYRQSLGQGLEFLIYFQGNSAPDKSGLPSDRFSAERTGGSVSTLTIQRTQQEDSAVYLCASSLGGGNYGYTFGSGTRLTVV.